This TCR beta chain was retrieved from a study of blood T cell repertoires in COVID-19. About the study: Acute and convalescent COVID-19 samples came from the United States, Italy and Spain. PBMCs, B-cell-depleted T cells, or T cells were the source of the cDNA or gDNA that made up the material.

As handled by the study authors: Amplified reference gene primers provided the basis for estimating nucleated cell counts. The assay was immunoSEQ multiplex PCR, and TCRdb's table has in-frame clones only and misses some. For V, J and clone size, that table is used; D and trimming come from the DNA. The sample carries about 230,000 clones, around 83% recorded once. There are 14 residues in the CDR3. Germline V gives CDR1 MNHEY, CDR2 SMNVEV (reference sequence). The V gene lost 4 bases and the J gene lost 6 bases, with 13 bases spanning the gap. The sequenced sample was peripheral blood. The sequence came from a man in his forties or fifties with active or convalescent COVID-19. The chain uses TRBV27 and TRBJ2-1, with D tentatively TRBD2 (6 bases). In nucleotides, the CDR3 is TGTGCCAGCAGTTCATGGGCGGGGATCAATGAGCAGTTCTTC. Translated: CASSSWAGINEQFF.